These T cell receptor beta chains were read from a single sample in a study of OX40 agonist ivuxolimab in advanced cancers. Clones were sequenced by immunoSEQ multiplex PCR, and TCRdb holds only the in-frame ones, with some missing. The table lists 50,000 to 75,000 clones, 75% to 90% of them singletons. The specimen was CD4+ or CD8+ T cells sorted from blood, collected in a trial of the OX40 agonist ivuxolimab. The receptors were sampled from an adult with an advanced solid tumor such as melanoma, head and neck, liver or kidney cancer. CDR3s include the opening cysteine and the closing phenylalanine or tryptophan. Each record gives: V gene, D gene, clone size, J gene, CDR3 protein, CDR3 DNA. The D gene is left open where the match is weak. Size is omitted from some rows. Given values are once, few, many or a class for expanded clones.

V: TRBV6-5
D: NA
size: NA
J: TRBJ2-1
CDR3: CASREGSYNEQFF
DNA: TGTGCCAGCAGGGAGGGCTCCTACAATGAGCAGTTCTTC

V: TRBV2
D: NA
size: NA
J: TRBJ1-5
CDR3: CASRAPGDQPQHF
DNA: TGTGCCAGCAGGGCCCCGGGGGATCAGCCCCAGCATTTT

V: TRBV11-2
D: NA
size: NA
J: TRBJ2-2
CDR3: CASSRDRITGELFF
DNA: TGTGCCAGCAGCCGAGACAGAATCACCGGGGAGCTGTTTTTT

V: TRBV4-2
D: NA
size: NA
J: TRBJ2-4
CDR3: CASSQDFGATGNIQYF
DNA: TGTGCCAGCAGCCAAGATTTCGGGGCTACGGGGAACATTCAGTACTTC

V: TRBV19
D: TRBD1
size: NA
J: TRBJ1-3
CDR3: CASSLQGDTDTIYF
DNA: TGTGCCAGTAGTCTACAGGGGGATACCGACACCATATATTTT

V: TRBV5-4
D: TRBD1
size: NA
J: TRBJ2-5
CDR3: CASSAAGGETQYF
DNA: TGTGCCAGCAGCGCCGCAGGGGGAGAGACCCAGTACTTC

V: TRBV4-3
D: NA
size: NA
J: TRBJ2-7
CDR3: CASSQESGVGEQYF
DNA: TGCGCCAGCAGCCAAGAATCGGGTGTTGGCGAGCAGTACTTC

V: TRBV30
D: NA
size: NA
J: TRBJ2-1
CDR3: CAWRGWRDRYNEQFF
DNA: TGTGCCTGGAGAGGGTGGCGGGACCGTTACAATGAGCAGTTCTTC

V: TRBV5-4
D: NA
size: once
J: TRBJ2-3
CDR3: CASKLEVSTDTQYF
DNA: TGTGCCAGCAAGTTGGAGGTTAGCACAGATACGCAGTATTTT

V: TRBV28
D: TRBD2
size: NA
J: TRBJ2-1
CDR3: CASSPPGLANDEQFF
DNA: TGTGCCAGCAGTCCCCCGGGACTAGCGAACGATGAGCAGTTCTTC

V: TRBV7-9
D: NA
size: NA
J: TRBJ1-1
CDR3: CASSFETYTEAFF
DNA: TGTGCCAGCAGCTTTGAGACTTACACTGAAGCTTTCTTT

V: TRBV19
D: NA
size: NA
J: TRBJ2-4
CDR3: CASSISLTSTGIQYF
DNA: TGTGCCAGTAGTATATCCCTAACTAGCACTGGCATTCAGTACTTC

V: TRBV30
D: NA
size: NA
J: TRBJ2-3
CDR3: CAWSVVGGTQYF
DNA: TGTGCCTGGAGCGTCGTCGGAGGGACGCAGTATTTT

V: TRBV28
D: NA
size: NA
J: TRBJ2-3
CDR3: CASTGAGGYADTQYF
DNA: TGTGCCAGCACGGGGGCAGGGGGGTACGCAGATACGCAGTATTTT

V: TRBV5-1
D: TRBD1
size: NA
J: TRBJ2-3
CDR3: CASSLEGQGAGTDTQYF
DNA: TGCGCCAGCAGCTTGGAAGGGCAGGGGGCCGGCACAGATACGCAGTATTTT

V: TRBV6-5
D: NA
size: NA
J: TRBJ1-5
CDR3: CASSRGAGSNQPQHF
DNA: TGTGCCAGCAGCCGAGGGGCGGGTAGCAATCAGCCCCAGCATTTT

V: TRBV7-9
D: TRBD2
size: once
J: TRBJ2-1
CDR3: CASRGLAGPYNEQFF
DNA: TGTGCCAGCAGGGGACTAGCGGGCCCCTACAATGAGCAGTTCTTC

V: TRBV6-5
D: NA
size: NA
J: TRBJ2-1
CDR3: CASSYRVAYNEQFF
DNA: TGTGCCAGCAGTTACCGGGTAGCCTACAATGAGCAGTTCTTC

V: TRBV6-5
D: TRBD2
size: NA
J: TRBJ2-2
CDR3: CASSWIAGGTGELFF
DNA: TGTGCCAGCAGTTGGATAGCGGGGGGAACCGGGGAGCTGTTTTTT

V: TRBV6-1
D: NA
size: NA
J: TRBJ2-2
CDR3: CASIPSRNTGELFF
DNA: TGTGCCAGTATTCCGTCTAGGAACACCGGGGAGCTGTTTTTT

V: TRBV6-1
D: NA
size: once
J: TRBJ2-3
CDR3: CAAKRGVTDTQYF
DNA: TGTGCGGCTAAGCGCGGCGTAACAGATACGCAGTATTTT

V: TRBV7-2
D: NA
size: few
J: TRBJ1-5
CDR3: CASSPWSVSNQPQHF
DNA: TGTGCCAGCAGCCCATGGTCCGTTAGCAATCAGCCCCAGCATTTT

V: TRBV6-5
D: TRBD2
size: NA
J: TRBJ2-1
CDR3: CASGGGKVLYNEQFF
DNA: TGTGCCAGCGGGGGGGGGAAGGTACTCTACAATGAGCAGTTCTTC

V: TRBV19
D: NA
size: NA
J: TRBJ2-6
CDR3: CASSSTPGLNVLTF
DNA: TGTGCCAGTAGCTCGACTCCGGGACTCAACGTCCTGACTTTC

V: TRBV5-1
D: NA
size: NA
J: TRBJ2-7
CDR3: CASSLTGGPLYEQYF
DNA: TGCGCCAGCAGCTTGACCGGGGGGCCCCTCTACGAGCAGTACTTC

V: TRBV18
D: NA
size: NA
J: TRBJ2-5
CDR3: CASSPLSDNQETQYF
DNA: TGTGCCAGCTCACCACTGTCAGACAACCAAGAGACCCAGTACTTC

V: TRBV19
D: TRBD2
size: once
J: TRBJ2-1
CDR3: CASTRTSGRPMDEQFF
DNA: TGTGCCAGTACCCGGACTAGCGGGAGGCCAATGGATGAGCAGTTCTTC

V: TRBV29-1
D: NA
size: NA
J: TRBJ1-1
CDR3: CSVEAYRVNTEAFF
DNA: TGCAGCGTTGAAGCGTACAGGGTTAACACTGAAGCTTTCTTT

V: TRBV9
D: NA
size: NA
J: TRBJ1-2
CDR3: CASSAPGRYGYTF
DNA: TGTGCCAGCAGCGCCCCGGGCCGATATGGCTACACCTTC